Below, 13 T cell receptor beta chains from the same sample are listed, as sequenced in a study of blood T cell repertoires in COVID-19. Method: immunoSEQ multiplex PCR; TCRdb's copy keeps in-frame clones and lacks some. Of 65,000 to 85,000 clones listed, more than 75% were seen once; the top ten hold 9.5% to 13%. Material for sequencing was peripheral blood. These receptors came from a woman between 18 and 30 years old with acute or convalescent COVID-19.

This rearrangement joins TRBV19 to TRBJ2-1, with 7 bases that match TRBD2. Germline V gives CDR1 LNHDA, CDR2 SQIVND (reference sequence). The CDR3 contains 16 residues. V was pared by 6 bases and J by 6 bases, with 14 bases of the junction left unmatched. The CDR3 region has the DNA TGTGCCAGTAGAAAGACTAGCACCCTCACCCCCAATGAGCAGTTCTTC. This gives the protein CASRKTSTLTPNEQFF.

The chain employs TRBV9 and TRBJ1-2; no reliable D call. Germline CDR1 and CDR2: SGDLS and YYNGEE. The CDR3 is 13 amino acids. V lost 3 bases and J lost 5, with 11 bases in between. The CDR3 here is CASSGGGYYGYTF. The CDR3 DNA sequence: TGTGCCAGCAGCGGGGGAGGGTATTATGGCTACACCTTC.

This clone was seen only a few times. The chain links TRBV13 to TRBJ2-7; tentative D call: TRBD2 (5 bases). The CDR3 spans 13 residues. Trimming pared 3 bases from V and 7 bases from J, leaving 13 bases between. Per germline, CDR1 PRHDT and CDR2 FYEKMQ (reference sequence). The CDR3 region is CASSLFSGGEQYF. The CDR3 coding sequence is TGTGCCAGCAGCTTGTTTTCAGGCGGGGAGCAGTACTTC.

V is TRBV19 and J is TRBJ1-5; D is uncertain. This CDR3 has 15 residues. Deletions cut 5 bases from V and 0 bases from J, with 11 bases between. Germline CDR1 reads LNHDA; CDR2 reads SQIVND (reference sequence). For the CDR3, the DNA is TGTGCCAGTAGTCTTGAGGGTTATAGCAATCAGCCCCAGCATTTT. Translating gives CASSLEGYSNQPQHF.

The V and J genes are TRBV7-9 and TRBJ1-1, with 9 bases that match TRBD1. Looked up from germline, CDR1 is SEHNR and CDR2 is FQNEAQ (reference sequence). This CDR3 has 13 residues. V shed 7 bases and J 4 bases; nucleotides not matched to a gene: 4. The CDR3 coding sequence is TGTGCCAGCACGACAGGGGGGAGCACTGAAGCTTTCTTT. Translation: CASTTGGSTEAFF.

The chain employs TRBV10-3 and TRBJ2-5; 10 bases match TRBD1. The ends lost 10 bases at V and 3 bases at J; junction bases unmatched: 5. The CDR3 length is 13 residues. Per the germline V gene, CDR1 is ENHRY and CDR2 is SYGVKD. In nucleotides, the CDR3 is TGTGCCACCGGGGACAGGGGAAAAGAGACCCAGTACTTC. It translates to CATGDRGKETQYF.

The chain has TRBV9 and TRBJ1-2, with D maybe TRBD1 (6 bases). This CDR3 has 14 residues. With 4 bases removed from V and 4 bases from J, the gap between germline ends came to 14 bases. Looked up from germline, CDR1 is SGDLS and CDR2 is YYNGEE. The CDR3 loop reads CASSPQGPFYGYTF. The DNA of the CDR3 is TGTGCCAGCAGCCCTCAGGGGCCCTTCTATGGCTACACCTTC.

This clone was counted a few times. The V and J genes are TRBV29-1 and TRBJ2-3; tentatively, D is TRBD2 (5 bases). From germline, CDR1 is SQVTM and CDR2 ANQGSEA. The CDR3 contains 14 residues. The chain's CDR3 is CSGMRAGGTDTQYF. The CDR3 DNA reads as TGCAGTGGAATGAGGGCCGGGGGCACAGATACGCAGTATTTT.

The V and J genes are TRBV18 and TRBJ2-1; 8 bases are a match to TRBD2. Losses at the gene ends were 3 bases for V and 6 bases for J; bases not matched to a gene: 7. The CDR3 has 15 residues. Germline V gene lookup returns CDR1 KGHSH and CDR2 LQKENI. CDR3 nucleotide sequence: TGTGCCAGCTCACCTTTCGGGGGGGAAATCAATGAGCAGTTCTTC. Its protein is CASSPFGGEINEQFF.

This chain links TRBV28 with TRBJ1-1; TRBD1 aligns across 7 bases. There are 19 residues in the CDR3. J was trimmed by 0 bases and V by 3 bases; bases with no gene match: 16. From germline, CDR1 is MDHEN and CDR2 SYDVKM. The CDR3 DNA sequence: TGTGCCAGCAGTTTGTGGAGTCGAGGGTCCAGGGGGATGAACACTGAAGCTTTCTTT. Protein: CASSLWSRGSRGMNTEAFF.

CDR3 sequence (DNA): TGTGCCAGTAGCCGTCCCGGGACTAGCGGGAGAAATGAGCAGTTCTTC. It encodes CASSRPGTSGRNEQFF. J is TRBJ2-1 and V is TRBV19; 14 bases line up with TRBD2. Germline V gene data show CDR1 as LNHDA and CDR2 as SQIVND (reference sequence). J lost 7 bases, V lost 6 bases, and 8 bases had no gene match. There are 16 residues in the CDR3.

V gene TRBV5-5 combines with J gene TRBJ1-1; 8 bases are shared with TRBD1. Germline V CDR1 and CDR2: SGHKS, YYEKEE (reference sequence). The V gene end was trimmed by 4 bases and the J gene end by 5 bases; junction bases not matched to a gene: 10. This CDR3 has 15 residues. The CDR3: CASSPVYRGGTEAFF. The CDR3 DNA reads TGTGCCAGCAGCCCGGTTTACAGGGGGGGAACTGAAGCTTTCTTT.

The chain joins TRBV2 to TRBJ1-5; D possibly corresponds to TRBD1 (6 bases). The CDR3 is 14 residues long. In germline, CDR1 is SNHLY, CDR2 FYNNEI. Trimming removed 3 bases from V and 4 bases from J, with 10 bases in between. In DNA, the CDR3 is TGTGCCAGCAGTGACTCGACAGGTAATCAGCCCCAGCATTTT. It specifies CASSDSTGNQPQHF.